The clone carrying this T cell receptor (beta chain) was observed many times. Its antigen is still unknown. Diagnosis was based on clinical symptoms, serum thyroxine, TRAb, thyroid ultrasound and orbital computed tomography. RNA served as the template for amplifying TCR beta CDR3 regions. Amplification began with first-round RT-PCR using HTBI primers, then second-round multiplex PCR was performed. Via MiXCR, TCRdb re-called the multiplex PCR reads, giving one row per CDR3 protein. The sample consists of 500,000 to 600,000 distinct CDR3 sequences, less than 40% of them appearing once. These data belong to a study of Graves' ophthalmopathy and Graves' hyperthyroidism. Study conclusions and caveats: Prediction of ophthalmopathy progression reached over 65% sensitivity and around 72% specificity. For separating ophthalmopathy from stable hyperthyroidism, a 13-signature model gave around 86% sensitivity and about 82% specificity. Among expanded thyroid clonotypes above 0.001 frequency, most also occurred in blood.

The sequenced sample consisted of peripheral blood or thyroid tissue (not recorded which). The sequence derives from an adult man with Graves' hyperthyroidism.

As DNA, the CDR3 is TGTGCCAGTACCCTACAGGGGGGGACTGAAGCTTTCTTT. It encodes CASTLQGGTEAFF. J is TRBJ1-1 and V is TRBV19; the match to TRBD1 covers 8 bases. Germline V gives CDR1 LNHDA, CDR2 SQIVND (reference sequence). The CDR3 is 13 amino acids. V lost 7 bases and J lost 5; bases outside the gene matches: 6. The complete variable domain, with remaining parts taken from reference TRBV19 and TRBJ1-1, reads DGGITQSPKYLFRKEGQNVTLSCEQNLNHDAMYWYRQDPGQGLRLIYYSQIVNDFQKGDIAEGYSVSREKKESFPLTVTSAQKNPTAFYLCASTLQGGTEAFFGQGTRLTVV.